This TCR beta chain appears in the sequencing data of a study of blood T cells in healthy people across ages. In the study overall: Through template switching, about one barcoded beta molecule was captured per two T cells, as measured in model experiments.

Germline trimming cut 6 bases from V and 2 bases from J; bases unmatched to any gene: 4. CDR3 length: 16 amino acids. Germline V gene data show CDR1 as MNHEY and CDR2 as SMNVEV (reference sequence). To note about this clonotype: Antigen: not known.

General study results and limits: Calculation of diversity from one million T cells yielded estimates considered to be underestimates.

Primed by a sample-barcoded 5' primer and a J-beta primer mix, a second PCR proceeded for 7 to 11 cycles. TCRdb redid the calling of the 5' RACE reads with MiXCR, one entry per CDR3 protein. The sample contains over 1,200,000 distinct CDR3 sequences, roughly 59% of which appear only once. This TCR was sampled from a man aged 18-30 years in good health. Specimen: blood. This chain links TRBV27 with TRBJ2-3; TRBD2 agrees at 14 bases. In DNA, the CDR3 is TGTGCCAGCAGCAGACTAGCGGGGGGGCTCACAGATACGCAGTATTTT. Amino acid sequence: CASSRLAGGLTDTQYF.